The rows below give T cell receptor beta chains drawn from one sample of a study of identical twins. TCRdb called the 5' RACE reads again in MiXCR, with one record for every CDR3 protein. The sample consists of approximately 300,000 distinct CDR3 sequences, roughly 8.6% of them appearing once. In addition, the sample was reused for a study of yellow fever vaccine responses in identical twins.

Sequencing input: CD8+ T cells sorted from blood. The receptors here all came from a woman aged 18-29 years in good health. Both conserved end residues are part of each CDR3. D genes are given only for firm matches. Rows give clone size only sometimes, using once, few, many, or a class for an expanded clone.

cdr3_aa,cdr3_nt,v_call,d_call,clone_size,j_call
CSGQISYEQYF,TGCAGTGGCCAGATTTCCTACGAGCAGTACTTC,TRBV20-1,NA,few,TRBJ2-7
CASSWGGRKYF,TGTGCCAGCAGCTGGGGGGGGCGCAAGTACTTC,TRBV5-6,NA,NA,TRBJ2-5
CAISESIGDRASETQYF,TGTGCCATCAGTGAGTCGATAGGTGACAGGGCTTCGGAGACCCAGTACTTC,TRBV10-3,TRBD1,few,TRBJ2-5
CASSSTLGEGKNIQYF,TGTGCCAGCAGCTCCACATTGGGGGAAGGCAAAAACATTCAGTACTTC,TRBV7-9,NA,NA,TRBJ2-4
CASSFLTGKIDYGYTF,TGTGCCAGCAGTTTCTTGACAGGGAAGATCGACTATGGCTACACCTTC,TRBV12-3/TRBV12-4,TRBD1,few,TRBJ1-2
CASSQDPGLAPNTGELFF,TGCGCCAGCAGCCAAGATCCCGGACTAGCGCCGAACACCGGGGAGCTGTTTTTT,TRBV4-3,TRBD2,many,TRBJ2-2
CASSTLPGSSLPYGYTF,TGTGCCAGCAGTACACTACCCGGGAGTAGCCTCCCTTATGGCTACACCTTC,TRBV27,NA,many,TRBJ1-2
CASSEFTSGGFWDTQYF,TGTGCCAGCAGTGAATTTACTAGCGGGGGTTTTTGGGATACGCAGTATTTT,TRBV25-1,TRBD2,NA,TRBJ2-3
CASSQELGVLGDEQFF,TGTGCCAGCAGCCAAGAGCTCGGGGTCTTGGGGGATGAGCAGTTCTTC,TRBV14,NA,NA,TRBJ2-1
CASSEVAGAIRMETQYF,TGTGCCAGCAGTGAAGTTGCGGGGGCGATAAGAATGGAGACCCAGTACTTC,TRBV2,NA,many,TRBJ2-5
CASSFVGTGDNEQFF,TGTGCCAGCAGTTTCGTCGGGACAGGGGACAATGAGCAGTTCTTC,TRBV12-3/TRBV12-4,TRBD1,many,TRBJ2-1
CSARWQGDGADADRTQYF,TGCAGTGCTAGATGGCAGGGGGACGGAGCGGATGCCGACAGGACGCAGTATTTT,TRBV20-1,TRBD1,NA,TRBJ2-3
CATSRASNRRWETQYF,TGTGCCACCAGCAGAGCGTCAAACAGAAGATGGGAGACCCAGTACTTC,TRBV15,NA,many,TRBJ2-5
CATSTGGSRQFF,TGTGCCACCAGCACGGGCGGGAGTAGGCAGTTCTTC,TRBV15,TRBD2,NA,TRBJ2-1
CASSPRALSHGELFF,TGTGCCAGCAGCCCCAGGGCCCTATCGCACGGGGAGCTGTTTTTT,TRBV5-6,NA,few,TRBJ2-2
CASSLPGLSGEQYF,TGTGCCAGCAGCTTACCAGGGCTAAGTGGCGAGCAGTACTTC,TRBV7-9,NA,many,TRBJ2-7
CASSLAIRQTNTGELFF,TGTGCCAGCAGCTTAGCAATAAGACAGACGAACACCGGGGAGCTGTTTTTT,TRBV7-9,NA,few,TRBJ2-2
CASSLAGIRDPLPYEQYF,TGTGCCAGCAGCTTAGCGGGAATCCGGGATCCCCTCCCTTACGAGCAGTACTTC,TRBV7-2,NA,NA,TRBJ2-7
CSARTGEAGANVLTF,TGCAGCGCCCGGACAGGGGAGGCTGGGGCCAACGTCCTGACTTTC,TRBV29-1,TRBD1,NA,TRBJ2-6
CASSISRGVQPQHF,TGTGCCAGCAGTATCAGCAGGGGTGTACAGCCCCAGCATTTT,TRBV27,NA,NA,TRBJ1-5
CASTPGGGGYEQYF,TGTGCCAGCACCCCGGGAGGGGGCGGGTACGAGCAGTACTTC,TRBV7-9,NA,NA,TRBJ2-7
CANLRETDTEAFF,TGTGCCAACCTCAGGGAAACGGACACTGAAGCTTTCTTT,TRBV7-9,NA,few,TRBJ1-1
CSVEGTEAFF,TGCAGCGTTGAAGGTACTGAAGCTTTCTTT,TRBV29-1,NA,many,TRBJ1-1
CASSTQGSANEKLFF,TGTGCCAGTAGTACACAGGGGTCGGCGAATGAAAAACTGTTTTTT,TRBV19,TRBD1,NA,TRBJ1-4
CASSLADNQPQHF,TGTGCCAGCAGCTTAGCGGATAATCAGCCCCAGCATTTT,TRBV7-9,NA,many,TRBJ1-5
CASTRGEADTQYF,TGCGCCAGCACCAGGGGTGAGGCAGATACGCAGTATTTT,TRBV10-2,NA,many,TRBJ2-3
CASSDPLAGAGDTQYF,TGTGCCAGCAGTGACCCTCTAGCGGGGGCAGGGGATACGCAGTATTTT,TRBV2,TRBD2,NA,TRBJ2-3
CASSRPGGNTEAFF,TGCGCCAGCAGCCGACCAGGGGGGAACACTGAAGCTTTCTTT,TRBV5-1,TRBD1,few,TRBJ1-1
CATSTTSGGADTQYF,TGTGCCACCAGCACGACTAGCGGAGGGGCAGATACGCAGTATTTT,TRBV15,TRBD2,many,TRBJ2-3
CASSQDRGLGGQFF,TGCGCCAGCAGCCAAGATCGTGGGTTGGGTGGGCAGTTCTTC,TRBV4-3,NA,NA,TRBJ2-1
CSGLDPSSYEQYF,TGCAGCGGCCTGGACCCGAGCTCCTACGAGCAGTACTTC,TRBV29-1,NA,many,TRBJ2-7
CASSISGTPDNEQFF,TGTGCCAGCAGCATTTCTGGGACTCCTGACAATGAGCAGTTCTTC,TRBV7-9,NA,many,TRBJ2-1
CASNEAADELNEQFF,TGTGCCAGCAACGAAGCGGCCGACGAACTCAATGAGCAGTTCTTC,TRBV12-3/TRBV12-4,NA,few,TRBJ2-1
CASSQSSGTSYENIQYF,TGCGCCAGCAGCCAGTCCTCCGGGACTTCCTACGAAAACATTCAGTACTTC,TRBV4-1,NA,many,TRBJ2-4
CAWSNLAGGLETQYF,TGTGCCTGGAGTAATCTAGCGGGGGGCCTGGAGACCCAGTACTTC,TRBV30,TRBD2,NA,TRBJ2-5
CSARDPGSSYNEQFF,TGCAGTGCTAGAGATCCCGGGAGCTCCTACAATGAGCAGTTCTTC,TRBV20-1,NA,many,TRBJ2-1
CAINSGGPPHEQFF,TGTGCCATCAATAGCGGGGGGCCTCCCCATGAGCAGTTCTTC,TRBV6-2/TRBV6-3,TRBD2,many,TRBJ2-1
CASSFVGGGLAGYNEQFF,TGTGCCAGCAGTTTTGTAGGTGGTGGACTAGCGGGGTACAATGAGCAGTTCTTC,TRBV12-3/TRBV12-4,TRBD2,few,TRBJ2-1
CASSQGQGGGETQYF,TGTGCCAGCAGCCAAGGTCAAGGAGGGGGGGAGACCCAGTACTTC,TRBV3-1,NA,many,TRBJ2-5
CASSRLSGSTDTQYF,TGTGCCAGCTCGCGACTTAGCGGGAGCACAGATACGCAGTATTTT,TRBV18,TRBD2,NA,TRBJ2-3
CASSFSGGFGNTIYF,TGTGCCAGCAGTTTTAGCGGGGGATTCGGAAACACCATATATTTT,TRBV25-1,NA,few,TRBJ1-3